What follows are 10 T cell receptor beta chains derived from one specimen sequenced in a study of early T cells in non-severe SARS-CoV-2 infection. TCRdb re-called the 5' RACE reads with MiXCR, one entry per CDR3 protein. The repertoire holds over 55,000 distinct CDR3 sequences, with roughly 8.8% as singletons. The sequenced sample was whole blood. All receptors derive from an adult who was a healthcare worker with PCR-confirmed SARS-CoV-2 infection or an uninfected control (not recorded which).

This clonotype showed up many times. This chain joins TRBV28 and TRBJ1-1, with D hard to call. V was cut by 8 bases and J by 4 bases, with 11 bases left in between. In germline, CDR1 is MDHEN, CDR2 SYDVKM. The CDR3 loop spans 12 amino acids. The CDR3 sequence is CASYAGGTEAFF. CDR3 DNA sequence: TGTGCCAGCTATGCGGGCGGCACTGAAGCTTTCTTT. Full variable domain (missing parts from reference TRBV28 and TRBJ1-1): DVKVTQSSRYLVKRTGEKVFLECVQDMDHENMFWYRQDPGLGLRLIYFSYDVKMKEKGDIPEGYSVSREKKERFSLILESASTNQTSMYLCASYAGGTEAFFGQGTRLTVV.

This clonotype was detected only a few times. This sequence joins TRBV10-1 and TRBJ2-3; 12 nucleotides agree with TRBD2. CDR1 WNHNN and CDR2 SYGVQD come from the germline V gene (reference sequence). The V segment lost 0 bases and the J segment 4 bases; nucleotides outside the gene matches: 5. This CDR3 spans 17 amino acids. As DNA, the CDR3 is TGCGCCAGCAGTGAGTCGACCCTAGCGGGGGGGCCAGATACGCAGTATTTT. Encoded protein: CASSESTLAGGPDTQYF.

This clonotype showed up many times. V gene TRBV7-2 combines with J gene TRBJ2-1; D not certain. In germline, CDR1 is SGHTA, CDR2 FQGNSA. CDR3 length: 13 residues. V was trimmed by 2 bases and J by 9 bases, leaving 11 bases between them. CDR3 region: CASSLSSQSEQFF. CDR3 DNA: TGTGCCAGCAGCTTAAGTAGTCAGAGTGAGCAGTTCTTC. Complete variable domain (other parts from reference TRBV7-2 and TRBJ2-1): GAGVSQSPSNKVTEKGKDVELRCDPISGHTALYWYRQSLGQGLEFLIYFQGNSAPDKSGLPSDRFSAERTGGSVSTLTIQRTQQEDSAVYLCASSLSSQSEQFFGPGTRLTVL.

This clonotype was detected a few times. The V and J genes are TRBV10-1 and TRBJ2-3, with TRBD2 matching 8 bases. The CDR3 covers 14 residues. Germline loops: CDR1 WNHNN, CDR2 SYGVQD (reference sequence). Trimming took 8 bases from V and 14 from J; bases not matched to a gene: 18. Here the CDR3 reads CASQKTTSGGVSYF. CDR3 in DNA: TGCGCCAGCCAAAAAACAACCAGCGGGGGCGTCTCGTATTTT.

This clonotype has at least ten counts. The V call is TRBV6-2 or TRBV6-3, the J call TRBJ1-2, with 9 bases matching TRBD1. CDR1 is MNHEY, CDR2 SVGEGT, per germline. The CDR3 spans 12 residues. The V gene end was trimmed by 5 bases and the J gene end by 7 bases; junction bases not matched to a gene: 2. As DNA, the CDR3 is TGTGCCAGCAGTACAGGGGGCTCTGGCTACACCTTC. Amino acids: CASSTGGSGYTF.

The gene calls are TRBV11-2 and TRBJ2-7, with D perhaps TRBD1 (5 bases). The ends were cut back, 0 bases at V and 6 bases at J, with 12 bases in the middle. The CDR3 is 14 amino acids. Germline V CDR1 and CDR2: SGHAT, FQNNGV. The CDR3 region has the DNA TGTGCCAGCAGCTTAGATAGGGGATCAGGCGAGCAGTACGTC. Protein: CASSLDRGSGEQYV.

In this sample, this clonotype turned up a few times. J is TRBJ2-3 and V is TRBV5-4; 11 bases align to TRBD2. Unmatched junction bases numbered 14, after V lost 3 bases and J lost 5 bases. This CDR3 has 18 residues. The germline CDR1 and CDR2 sequences are SGHNT and YYREEE (reference sequence). The chain's CDR3 is CASSYGAIAGGRGDTQYF. In DNA form, the CDR3 reads TGTGCCAGCAGCTATGGTGCTATAGCGGGGGGGCGTGGAGATACGCAGTATTTT.

This clonotype has only a few counts. This chain links TRBV3-1 with TRBJ1-1; unclear D gene. There are 14 residues in the CDR3. The germline V gene encodes CDR1 LGHDT and CDR2 YNNKEL (reference sequence). The V gene lost 4 bases and the J gene lost 4 bases, with 13 bases spanning the gap. CDR3 protein: CASSRMATGTEAFF. In nucleotides, the CDR3 is TGTGCCAGCAGCCGAATGGCGACCGGCACTGAAGCTTTCTTT.

The chain has TRBV27 and TRBJ2-7; D is ambiguous. V lost 8 bases, J lost 2 bases, and 13 bases lay in between. CDR3 length: 13 amino acids. Germline loops: CDR1 MNHEY, CDR2 SMNVEV (reference sequence). The CDR3 reads CASGEDGPYEQYV. Written as DNA, the CDR3 is TGTGCCAGCGGAGAGGACGGACCCTACGAGCAGTACGTC.

Worth noting for this clonotype: Sequence at one end of the junction differs from germline and may be a read error. This chain joins TRBV6-5 and TRBJ1-3, with D perhaps TRBD1 (6 bases). Germline V lookup: CDR1 MNHEY, CDR2 SVGAGI. The CDR3 has 15 amino acids. CDR3 sequence: CASSYGQSSENTIYF. As DNA, the CDR3 is TGTGCCAGCAGTTACGGACAGAGCTCTGAAAACACCATATATTTT.